One sample yielded the 29 T cell receptor beta chains listed below, sequenced in a study of T cells after somatic rescue of genetic block. Method: immunoSEQ multiplex PCR; TCRdb's copy keeps in-frame clones and lacks some. The sample lists 70,000 or so clones, about 91% seen once, with less than 3.5% in the top ten. Sequenced: peripheral blood mononuclear cells (PBMCs). Receptors originate from a man aged 35 to 55.

This chain joins TRBV5-4 and TRBJ1-1; 10 bases are a match to TRBD1. CDR1 is SGHNT, CDR2 YYREEE, per germline (reference sequence). The length of the CDR3 is 15 residues. V gave up 4 bases and J gave up 3 bases; unmatched junction bases: 6. The CDR3 DNA sequence: TGTGCCAGCAGCATTCGGACAGGGGGGTACACTGAAGCTTTCTTT. Protein sequence: CASSIRTGGYTEAFF.

This rearrangement joins TRBV7-8 to TRBJ2-3; D unresolved. V was clipped by 2 bases and J by 5 bases, with 11 bases between them. Germline V CDR1 and CDR2: SGHVS, FQNEAQ. CDR3 length equals 14 residues. The CDR3 DNA reads TGTGCCAGCAGCTTACGAAGGTCCATAGATACGCAGTATTTT. This sequence encodes CASSLRRSIDTQYF.

The J gene is TRBJ1-1, the V gene TRBV14, with a tentative D call TRBD1 (6 bases). Germline-derived CDR1 and CDR2 are SGHDN and FVKESK. V lost 0 bases and J lost 5, with 13 bases in between. The CDR3 covers 15 residues. The CDR3 DNA reads as TGTGCCAGCAGCCAAGATTGGGGGGCGTCGACTGAAGCTTTCTTT. This translates into CASSQDWGASTEAFF.

The chain has TRBV6-5 and TRBJ1-4; D possibly corresponds to TRBD1 (5 bases). The germline CDR1 and CDR2 sequences are MNHEY and SVGAGI. Trimming removed 0 bases from V and 2 bases from J, with 7 bases in between. There are 15 residues in the CDR3. CDR3 protein: CASSYSPGTNEKLFF. DNA of the CDR3: TGTGCCAGCAGTTACTCGCCAGGGACTAATGAAAAACTGTTTTTT.

CDR3 region: CASSSSDAKNIQYF. CDR3 sequence (DNA): TGTGCCAGCAGTTCCTCGGATGCCAAAAACATTCAGTACTTC. The rearrangement links TRBV6-6 to TRBJ2-4; D remains unclear. This CDR3 contains 14 residues. With 4 bases removed from V and 1 base from J, the gap between germline ends came to 8 bases. The germline gives CDR1 MNHNY, CDR2 SVGAGI (reference sequence).

The chain carries TRBV18 and TRBJ1-6, with no clear D. Trimming stripped 3 bases from V and 5 bases from J, with 8 bases between. Germline V gene lookup returns CDR1 KGHSH and CDR2 LQKENI. The CDR3 is made up of 14 amino acids. This CDR3 reads CASSPSGDNSPLHF. Written as DNA, the CDR3 is TGTGCCAGCTCACCGTCCGGGGATAATTCACCCCTCCACTTT.

The gene calls are TRBV2 and TRBJ1-5; D unresolved. This CDR3 region has 13 residues. Trimming removed 7 bases from V and 5 bases from J, with 12 bases in between. The germline V gene has CDR1 SNHLY and CDR2 FYNNEI. CDR3 nucleotide sequence: TGTGCCAGCACCCCAATGAGGGATCAGCCCCAGCATTTT. As protein: CASTPMRDQPQHF.

The chain is built from TRBV4-3 and TRBJ1-2; the D is unclear. V was pared by 1 base and J by 4 bases, with 16 bases between. The germline gives CDR1 LGHNA, CDR2 YSLEER. The CDR3 has 16 residues. The CDR3 region is CASSQGVNAVRYGYTF. CDR3 in DNA: TGCGCCAGCAGCCAAGGGGTGAACGCAGTACGCTATGGCTACACCTTC.

The rearrangement uses TRBV2 and TRBJ2-7; maybe TRBD1 (5 bases). The V end lost 6 bases, the J end lost 5 bases, and 8 bases lay between the germline ends. The CDR3 contains 11 residues. The germline V gene has CDR1 SNHLY and CDR2 FYNNEI. In nucleotides, the CDR3 is TGTGCCAGCAGCAGCAGGGACGAGCAGTACTTC. It specifies CASSSRDEQYF.

The chain joins TRBV6-5 to TRBJ1-2, with D unclear. Per germline, CDR1 MNHEY and CDR2 SVGAGI. V dropped 4 bases and J dropped 1 base, with 13 bases sitting between them. The CDR3 is made up of 15 amino acids. CDR3 DNA sequence: TGTGCCAGCAGTTCGGGAAGGCCCATTAACTATGGCTACACCTTC. Protein: CASSSGRPINYGYTF.

V gene TRBV5-1 combines with J gene TRBJ1-2, with D perhaps matching TRBD1 (5 bases). This CDR3 region has 14 residues. V was cut by 0 bases and J by 4 bases, with 10 bases left in between. Per the germline V gene, CDR1 is SGHRS and CDR2 is YFSETQ. CDR3 nucleotide sequence: TGCGCCAGCAGCTTGGATCCGGGACCCTATGGCTACACCTTC. Encoded protein: CASSLDPGPYGYTF. Full variable domain (remainder filled in from reference TRBV5-1 and TRBJ1-2): KAGVTQTPRYLIKTRGQQVTLSCSPISGHRSVSWYQQTPGQGLQFLFEYFSETQRNKGNFPGRFSGRQFSNSRSEMNVSTLELGDSALYLCASSLDPGPYGYTFGSGTRLTVV.

V and J are TRBV29-1 and TRBJ2-3, with no clear D. The CDR3 sequence is 13 residues long. Trimming shortened V by 4 bases and J by 1 base, and 9 bases separated the two germline ends. Germline V gene lookup returns CDR1 SQVTM and CDR2 ANQGSEA. As DNA, the CDR3 is TGCAGCGTTGTTTCGTTCGGCACAGATACGCAGTATTTT. As protein: CSVVSFGTDTQYF.

The rearrangement joins TRBV27 to TRBJ1-2; D is unclear. The germline V and J ends were trimmed by 5 bases and 8 bases, with 15 bases remaining between them. CDR3 length: 13 residues. Germline V gene data show CDR1 as MNHEY and CDR2 as SMNVEV (reference sequence). The CDR3 DNA reads as TGTGCCAGCAGTATCACGGGGAGGAAGGGCTACACCTTC. Amino acids: CASSITGRKGYTF.

The chain is built from TRBV2 and TRBJ2-1, with 11 bases identical to TRBD2. V was clipped by 4 bases and J by 2 bases; unmatched bases: 1. This CDR3 is built from 15 residues. CDR1 and CDR2 from the germline V gene are SNHLY and FYNNEI. The CDR3 DNA sequence: TGTGCCAGCAGTGGGGGACTAGCGGCCTACAATGAGCAGTTCTTC. Amino acids: CASSGGLAAYNEQFF.

The rearrangement uses TRBV10-3 and TRBJ2-7, with TRBD2 as a possible D gene (5 bases). There are 11 residues in the CDR3. Germline V gene lookup returns CDR1 ENHRY and CDR2 SYGVKD. V was pared by 10 bases and J by 0 bases, with 7 bases between. The CDR3 reads CATGNSYEQYF. In nucleotides, the CDR3 is TGTGCCACCGGGAACTCCTACGAGCAGTACTTC.

The chain joins TRBV2 to TRBJ2-3; 11 nucleotides match TRBD2. Trimming at V came to 7 bases and at J to 1 base, leaving 13 bases not matched to a gene. CDR1 SNHLY and CDR2 FYNNEI come from the germline V gene. The CDR3 extends over 18 amino acids. CDR3 loop: CASTPSSGGSLGTDTQYF. Here the CDR3 DNA reads TGTGCCAGCACCCCTTCTAGCGGGGGGAGTTTAGGCACAGATACGCAGTATTTT.

This chain connects TRBV6-4 to TRBJ1-5, with D uncertain. The CDR3 extends over 14 amino acids. The ends were cut back, 2 bases at V and 7 bases at J, with 12 bases in the middle. CDR1 MRHNA and CDR2 SNTAGT come from the germline V gene. CDR3 coding DNA: TGTGCCAGCAGTGACCTGGCAGGCGCACAGCCCCAGCATTTT. As protein: CASSDLAGAQPQHF.

As for this clone: This CDR3 is also generated by other DNA sequences in the sample. V is TRBV5-1 and J is TRBJ2-3, with a weak D call TRBD1 (5 bases). CDR3 length: 14 amino acids. The V and J ends lost 5 bases and 1 base respectively, with 11 bases between them. Germline CDR1 reads SGHRS; CDR2 reads YFSETQ. CDR3 protein: CASSQGEGTDTQYF. CDR3 nucleotides: TGCGCCAGCAGTCAGGGCGAAGGCACAGATACGCAGTATTTT.

This chain's CDR3 is CASSGRGYGEKLFF. The CDR3 DNA sequence: TGTGCCAGCAGCGGCAGGGGTTATGGTGAAAAACTGTTTTTT. J is TRBJ1-4 and V is TRBV9; D perhaps matches TRBD1 (6 bases). The germline gives CDR1 SGDLS, CDR2 YYNGEE. The CDR3 runs 14 residues. V lost 3 bases and J lost 7, with 13 bases in between.

The genes are TRBV7-9 and TRBJ1-2, with TRBD1 matching 9 bases. The CDR3 is 15 amino acids. CDR1 SEHNR and CDR2 FQNEAQ come from the germline V gene (reference sequence). V dropped 5 bases and J dropped 4; count of bases not matched to a gene: 8. DNA of the CDR3: TGTGCCAGCAGCCCATGGGACAGGGTTACCTATGGCTACACCTTC. This encodes CASSPWDRVTYGYTF.

This chain uses TRBV10-1 with TRBJ2-1; unclear D gene. The CDR3 covers 15 residues. In germline, CDR1 is WNHNN, CDR2 SYGVQD (reference sequence). V was shortened by 1 base and J by 3 bases, with 10 bases between the two germline ends. CDR3 sequence (DNA): TGCGCCAGCAGTGAGTACGAAAACGTCTACAATGAGCAGTTCTTC. It codes for CASSEYENVYNEQFF.

CDR3 nucleotide sequence: TGTGCCAGCAGTGAAGGCAGTAGCACAGATACGCAGTATTTT. Translating it yields CASSEGSSTDTQYF. This chain connects TRBV2 to TRBJ2-3, with D unclear. The CDR3 length is 14 residues. The ends were cut back, 1 base at V and 0 bases at J, with 5 bases in the middle. Germline-derived CDR1 and CDR2 are SNHLY and FYNNEI.

In DNA form, the CDR3 reads TGTGCCAGCAGTTACTCAAGGCAGGGGGCAGGTGGCTACACCTTC. It specifies CASSYSRQGAGGYTF. The gene calls are TRBV6-5 and TRBJ1-2; 8 nucleotides match TRBD1. CDR1 and CDR2 from the germline V gene are MNHEY and SVGAGI. V lost 0 bases, J lost 7 bases, and 7 bases stayed unmatched. The CDR3 consists of 15 residues.

The V call is TRBV9, the J call TRBJ2-3; D is uncertain. V gave up 1 base and J gave up 0 bases, with 6 bases separating them. The CDR3 has 14 amino acids. From germline, CDR1 is SGDLS and CDR2 YYNGEE. The CDR3 coding sequence is TGTGCCAGCAGCGTACGGCCTAGCACAGATACGCAGTATTTT. It yields the protein CASSVRPSTDTQYF.

The J gene is TRBJ2-7, the V gene TRBV4-3; TRBD2 matches 7 bases. Germline CDR1 and CDR2: LGHNA and YSLEER. Trimming cost V 1 base and J 3 bases; bases outside gene matches: 9. The CDR3 is made up of 16 amino acids. The DNA for the CDR3 is TGCGCCAGCAGCCAAGTTTTCGGGGGGAGAGGCTACGAGCAGTACTTC. Its translation is CASSQVFGGRGYEQYF.

This chain uses TRBV29-1 with TRBJ2-6; 8 nucleotides agree with TRBD1. V trimming: 6 bases; J trimming: 0 bases; junction bases outside the gene matches: 1. Germline-derived CDR1 and CDR2 are SQVTM and ANQGSEA. The CDR3 length is 14 residues. The DNA for the CDR3 is TGCAGCGTGGGGACAGGCTCTGGGGCCAACGTCCTGACTTTC. It specifies CSVGTGSGANVLTF.

V and J are TRBV18 and TRBJ2-1; D could derive from TRBD1 or TRBD2 (6 bases each). Germline CDR1 reads KGHSH; CDR2 reads LQKENI. This CDR3 region has 13 residues. Trimming left V 1 base short and J 10 bases short, with 11 bases between. The CDR3 spells CASSPLGGQEQFF. In nucleotides, the CDR3 is TGTGCCAGCTCACCACTGGGGGGACAAGAGCAGTTCTTC.

The chain employs TRBV5-1 and TRBJ2-5; TRBD2 is a possible D gene (6 bases). Per germline, CDR1 SGHRS and CDR2 YFSETQ. The CDR3 loop spans 16 amino acids. Trimming pared 0 bases from V and 4 bases from J, leaving 16 bases between. CDR3 bases: TGCGCCAGCAGCTTGGGCGGGACTCAAAAGGGAGAGACCCAGTACTTC. This gives the protein CASSLGGTQKGETQYF. The full variable domain, its missing parts supplied by reference TRBV5-1 and TRBJ2-5, is KAGVTQTPRYLIKTRGQQVTLSCSPISGHRSVSWYQQTPGQGLQFLFEYFSETQRNKGNFPGRFSGRQFSNSRSEMNVSTLELGDSALYLCASSLGGTQKGETQYFGPGTRLLVL.

The gene calls are TRBV5-1 and TRBJ2-1, with D perhaps matching TRBD2 (5 bases). In germline, CDR1 is SGHRS, CDR2 YFSETQ. The CDR3 has 12 amino acids. Trimming shortened V by 6 bases and J by 7 bases, and 11 bases separated the two germline ends. The CDR3 region is CASKDFANEQFF. DNA of the CDR3: TGCGCCAGCAAGGACTTCGCGAATGAGCAGTTCTTC.